A single T cell receptor beta chain is shown here with its context. The antigen remains undetermined. The junction departs from the called germline gene at one end, perhaps through a read error. 13 Jbeta primers and 60 Vbeta primers were used for the PCR. Original processing notes: Later, an analysis found about 83 million unique TCR beta chains, and 10 million to 11 million of these were shared. Measured with immunoSEQ multiplex PCR; TCRdb has only the in-frame clones, and not every one. V, J and clone size reflect that table, while D and trimming were determined from the DNA. The table lists about 130,000 clones, approximately 83% of them singletons. This entry comes from a study of cytomegalovirus exposure and HLA in healthy donors. CDR3 length: 14 amino acids. Germline V CDR1 and CDR2: SEHNR, FQNEAQ (reference sequence). General observations from the study: The likely origin of a cluster of highly shared sequence variants was a sequencing artifact. From TCR beta sequences, most subjects' HLA-A and HLA-B alleles were reportedly predicted accurately.

The TCR comes from a woman between 40 and 55 years old in good health and CMV-seropositive. The sample taken for sequencing was PBMCs. The V and J genes are TRBV7-9 and TRBJ2-2; D gene uncertain. The CDR3 DNA reads TGTTCCAGCAGCTTAGATTTAGCTACCGGGGAGCTGTTTTTT. Its protein is CSSSLDLATGELFF.